This T cell receptor (beta chain) was captured in a study of cytomegalovirus exposure and HLA in healthy donors. Whole-study results and caveats: A later examination showed that TCR association rates differed by HLA locus, with DRB1 most and HLA-C fewest. Association with HLA alleles at 0.05 false discovery rate was found for around 15,000 TCR beta sequences in a later analysis. TCR beta chains associated with HLA were, in a later analysis, more clonally expanded than equally common others. Within a later analysis, the majority of CMV-associated TCR beta chains appeared HLA-restricted.

Vbeta (60) and Jbeta (13) primers were used in the PCR. Sequencing used immunoSEQ multiplex PCR; TCRdb keeps in-frame clones, though not all of them. Seen in this sample are approximately 80,000 clones; the ten most common clones hold 0.95% to 1.3%. The germline gives CDR1 MNHEY, CDR2 SVGAGI. The J segment lost 10 bases and the V segment lost 6 bases, leaving 10 bases of the junction unmatched. The CDR3 extends over 14 amino acids. Concerning this clone itself: Its antigen remains unidentified.

V is TRBV6-5 and J is TRBJ2-1; 9 positions agree with TRBD1. The material sequenced was PBMCs. The clonotype comes from a woman aged 25-40 years in good health and CMV-seronegative. For the CDR3, the DNA is TGTGCCAGCAGGCGAACCGGGACAGGGAAAGAGCAGTTCTTC. Residues: CASRRTGTGKEQFF.